Detailed here is one T cell receptor beta chain. The CDR3 has 15 residues. Deletions cut 4 bases from V and 3 bases from J, with 13 bases between. Germline CDR1 is MNHEY and CDR2 is SVGAGI. Clones were read by immunoSEQ multiplex PCR, and TCRdb kept only the in-frame ones, dropping some. The sample carries hundreds of thousands of clones, around 97% recorded once. These data are taken from a study of shared clonotypes between healthy human individuals. Turning to the study itself: Used for every donor were three CD4 naive, three CD4 memory, two CD8 naive and one CD8 memory plate.

The sequenced sample consisted of naive CD4+ T cells sorted from blood. The subset: CD45RA+ positively selected. This sequence was found in a woman aged 25 to 45 in good health. The genes are TRBV6-5 and TRBJ1-5; D unclear. CDR3 coding DNA: TGTGCCAGCAGTTTACCGTGTGGGCCCAATCAGCCCCAGCATTTT. It codes for CASSLPCGPNQPQHF.